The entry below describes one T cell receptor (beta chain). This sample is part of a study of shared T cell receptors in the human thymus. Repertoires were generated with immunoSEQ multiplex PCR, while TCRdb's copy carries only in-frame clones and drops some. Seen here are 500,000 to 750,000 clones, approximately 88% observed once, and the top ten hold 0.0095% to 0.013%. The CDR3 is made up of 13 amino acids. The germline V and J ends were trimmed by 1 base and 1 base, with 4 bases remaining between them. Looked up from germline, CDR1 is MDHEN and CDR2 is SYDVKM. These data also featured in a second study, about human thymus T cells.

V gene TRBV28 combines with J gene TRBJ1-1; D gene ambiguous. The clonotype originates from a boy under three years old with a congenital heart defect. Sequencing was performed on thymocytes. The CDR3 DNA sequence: TGTGCCAGCAGTTTATCCAGGAACACTGAAGCTTTCTTT. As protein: CASSLSRNTEAFF.